Below, 27 T cell receptor beta chains from the same sample are listed, as sequenced in a study of follicular helper T cells after annual influenza vaccination (TCRdb year 2017). Libraries were made using the immunoSEQ multiplex PCR assay. Imported from immuneACCESS, the table was reduced by TCRdb to in-frame sequences with V and J called. These copies leave out some clones; in studies compared against another copy, an unresolved V gene accounts for under half, and the cause of the remainder is not known. In all, the sample holds thousands of clones, and roughly 85% of those were seen once. The ten largest clones add up to around 0.71% of the sample. The label giving this sample's time point can be read as: 2015-2016 season, pre-vaccination. The material was CXCR5- memory CD4+ T cells sorted from blood, obtained on the day of influenza vaccination. Read against the paper, the sample's cell subset or site label means: CXCR5- memory CD4 T cells. The receptors derive from an adult who received the influenza vaccine.

The chain uses TRBV7-2 and TRBJ1-2; TRBD1 agrees at 7 bases. The CDR3 sequence is 15 residues long. Germline V lookup: CDR1 SGHTA, CDR2 FQGNSA. The ends lost 3 bases at V and 8 bases at J; junction bases unmatched: 12. The CDR3 spells CASSFQGQVAGGYTF. CDR3 nucleotide sequence: TGTGCCAGCAGCTTCCAAGGACAGGTTGCAGGGGGCTACACCTTC.

This chain uses TRBV5-1 with TRBJ2-7; 8 bases map to TRBD2. The CDR3 has 15 amino acids. Trimming took 4 bases from V and 3 from J; bases not matched to a gene: 9. Germline assignment: CDR1 SGHRS and CDR2 YFSETQ. The CDR3 region is CASSLGTRRGYEQYF. The DNA for the CDR3 is TGCGCCAGCAGCCTAGGGACTAGGAGGGGCTACGAGCAGTACTTC.

V is TRBV11-2 and J is TRBJ2-1; D unresolved. This CDR3 region has 14 residues. Trimming cost V 8 bases and J 1 base, with 12 bases left between them. The germline V gene has CDR1 SGHAT and CDR2 FQNNGV. The CDR3 nucleotides are TGTGCCAGCGGCAACAGTCTGTCCTACAATGAGCAGTTCTTC. Its translation is CASGNSLSYNEQFF.

The gene calls are TRBV10-2 and TRBJ2-1, with unresolved D. The CDR3 loop spans 11 amino acids. Germline V CDR1 and CDR2: WSHSY, SAAADI. V was cut by 8 bases and J by 9 bases, with 11 bases left in between. The CDR3, as DNA: TGCGCCAGCCACGGACGTTTTGAGCAGTTCTTC. Translated: CASHGRFEQFF.

The V gene is TRBV4-1, the J gene TRBJ2-4, with D unclear. With 1 base removed from V and 2 bases from J, the gap between germline ends came to 15 bases. This CDR3 comprises 17 residues. CDR1 and CDR2 from the germline V gene are MGHRA and YSYEKL. The CDR3 DNA reads TGCGCCAGCAGCCAAGGAGCTGGAACCATGTCCAAAAACATTCAGTACTTC. Protein: CASSQGAGTMSKNIQYF.

V is TRBV14 and J is TRBJ2-5; 9 positions match TRBD1. Germline V gene sequence: CDR1 SGHDN, CDR2 FVKESK. The V and J ends lost 1 base and 1 base, in that order; junction bases with no gene match: 7. This CDR3 contains 17 residues. The CDR3 DNA follows: TGTGCCAGCAGCCAAGGCTGGGGGACAGGGAGCCAAGAGACCCAGTACTTC. Amino acids: CASSQGWGTGSQETQYF. Full variable domain (rest looked up from reference TRBV14 and TRBJ2-5): EAGVTQFPSHSVIEKGQTVTLRCDPISGHDNLYWYRRVMGKEIKFLLHFVKESKQDESGMPNNRFLAERTGGTYSTLKVQPAELEDSGVYFCASSQGWGTGSQETQYFGPGTRLLVL.

The genes are TRBV29-1 and TRBJ2-7, with TRBD1 matching over 9 bases. CDR1 is SQVTM and CDR2 is ANQGSEA in the germline V gene. This CDR3 has 14 amino acids. J gave up 2 bases and V 4 bases, and 6 bases lay outside the gene matches. This CDR3 reads CSVGTGQGTYEQYF. DNA of the CDR3: TGCAGCGTTGGAACGGGACAGGGAACCTACGAGCAGTACTTC.

This chain joins TRBV30 and TRBJ1-1; D unresolved. Germline V gives CDR1 GTSNPN, CDR2 SVGIG (reference sequence). CDR3 size: 13 residues. V was clipped by 0 bases and J by 1 base, with 6 bases between them. The CDR3 loop is CAWSVGRNTEAFF. The CDR3 DNA follows: TGTGCCTGGAGTGTAGGACGGAACACTGAAGCTTTCTTT.

V is TRBV19 and J is TRBJ1-1; possibly TRBD1 for D (5 bases). Germline CDR1 and CDR2: LNHDA and SQIVND (reference sequence). The CDR3 loop spans 13 amino acids. With 7 bases removed from V and 2 bases from J, the gap between germline ends came to 11 bases. In DNA form, the CDR3 reads TGTGCCAGTAACCAGGGATTTAACACTGAAGCTTTCTTT. It encodes CASNQGFNTEAFF.

This chain uses TRBV28 with TRBJ2-1; 10 positions match TRBD1. Germline V gene data show CDR1 as MDHEN and CDR2 as SYDVKM. This CDR3 contains 16 residues. V trimming: 10 bases; J trimming: 6 bases; junction bases outside the gene matches: 15. CDR3 sequence (DNA): TGTGCCACCCTGCCCTTGGGAGGGACAGGGGTCAATGAGCAGTTCTTC. It specifies CATLPLGGTGVNEQFF. Looking up the rest from reference TRBV28 and TRBJ2-1 gives the full variable domain: DVKVTQSSRYLVKRTGEKVFLECVQDMDHENMFWYRQDPGLGLRLIYFSYDVKMKEKGDIPEGYSVSREKKERFSLILESASTNQTSMYLCATLPLGGTGVNEQFFGPGTRLTVL.

The chain couples TRBV14 to TRBJ1-3; D possibly corresponds to TRBD1 (5 bases). Trimming stripped 4 bases from V and 3 bases from J, with 16 bases between. The CDR3 covers 16 residues. Germline CDR1 and CDR2: SGHDN and FVKESK. Here the CDR3 reads CASSRQQAVFGNTIYF. The DNA of the CDR3 is TGTGCCAGCAGCCGCCAACAGGCGGTTTTTGGAAACACCATATATTTT. The entire variable domain, with the rest obtained from reference TRBV14 and TRBJ1-3, is as follows: EAGVTQFPSHSVIEKGQTVTLRCDPISGHDNLYWYRRVMGKEIKFLLHFVKESKQDESGMPNNRFLAERTGGTYSTLKVQPAELEDSGVYFCASSRQQAVFGNTIYFGEGSWLTVV.

This sequence joins TRBV5-8 and TRBJ1-3; D gene unclear. CDR1 SGHTS and CDR2 YDEGEE come from the germline V gene. The CDR3 is 13 amino acids. V was trimmed by 1 base and J by 4 bases, leaving 6 bases between them. The CDR3 reads CASSLRGGNTIYF. The CDR3, as DNA: TGTGCCAGCAGCTTGCGGGGAGGAAACACCATATATTTT.

This clone was observed a handful of times. The gene calls are TRBV2 and TRBJ2-7, with 8 bases aligning to TRBD1. The CDR3 spans 13 residues. Trimming cost V 11 bases and J 0 bases; bases outside gene matches: 6. Germline CDR1 is SNHLY and CDR2 is FYNNEI. The CDR3 coding sequence is TGTGCCGCTAGGGGACAGGCCTCCTACGAGCAGTACTTC. Amino acid sequence: CAARGQASYEQYF.

The rearrangement links TRBV6-1 to TRBJ1-5; D remains ambiguous. Trimming removed 9 bases from V and 2 bases from J, with 8 bases in between. The V gene's germline CDR1 is MNHNS and CDR2 SASEGT. This CDR3 region has 12 residues. DNA of the CDR3: TGTGCCAGTGACGCGGGCAATCAGCCCCAGCATTTT. It encodes CASDAGNQPQHF.

V gene TRBV5-6 combines with J gene TRBJ2-5; maybe TRBD1 (6 bases). Germline V gene sequence: CDR1 SGHDT, CDR2 YYEEEE. The V end lost 3 bases, the J end lost 5 bases, and 11 bases lay between the germline ends. The CDR3 loop spans 13 amino acids. CDR3 sequence (DNA): TGTGCCAGCAGCTCAGGGGTGAGGGAGACCCAGTACTTC. This gives the protein CASSSGVRETQYF.

This sequence joins TRBV19 and TRBJ2-3; maybe TRBD2 (6 bases). V gave up 3 bases and J gave up 2 bases, with 12 bases separating them. The CDR3 has 15 residues. Per germline, CDR1 LNHDA and CDR2 SQIVND (reference sequence). CDR3 amino acids: CASSISGETTDTQYF. CDR3 DNA: TGTGCCAGTAGTATTAGCGGTGAGACCACAGATACGCAGTATTTT.

The chain employs TRBV7-2 and TRBJ2-1; no firm D call. Germline CDR1 and CDR2: SGHTA and FQGNSA. Deletions cut 5 bases from V and 8 bases from J, with 10 bases between. This CDR3 is built from 12 residues. CDR3 amino acids: CASSLLGYEQFF. Here the CDR3 DNA reads TGTGCCAGCAGCCTTCTAGGGTATGAGCAGTTCTTC.

The rearrangement links TRBV11-2 to TRBJ1-3; unclear D gene. The V gene's germline CDR1 is SGHAT and CDR2 FQNNGV. V was clipped by 3 bases and J by 6 bases, with 6 bases between them. The CDR3 sequence is 12 residues long. The CDR3 spells CASSFPENTIYF. CDR3 in DNA: TGTGCCAGCAGCTTTCCTGAAAACACCATATATTTT.

This clone has only a few counts. The chain combines TRBV5-1 with TRBJ2-2, with 9 bases lining up with TRBD2. The CDR3 runs to 18 residues. V was clipped by 0 bases and J by 4 bases; unmatched bases: 10. The germline CDR1 and CDR2 sequences are SGHRS and YFSETQ. CDR3 nucleotide sequence: TGCGCCAGCAGCTTGGAGGCGGGAGGGCCGATTGGCACCGGGGAGCTGTTTTTT. It is translated as CASSLEAGGPIGTGELFF.

This chain uses TRBV10-3 with TRBJ2-7; 11 positions match TRBD2. CDR3 size: 15 residues. Germline V gene lookup returns CDR1 ENHRY and CDR2 SYGVKD. The V and J ends lost 6 bases and 0 bases, in that order; junction bases with no gene match: 4. The chain's CDR3 is CAIRASGGTSYEQYF. The CDR3, as DNA: TGTGCCATCAGAGCTAGCGGGGGGACCTCCTACGAGCAGTACTTC.

The chain has TRBV6-1 and TRBJ2-2; TRBD1 agrees at 8 bases. Per the germline V gene, CDR1 is MNHNS and CDR2 is SASEGT. After removal of 5 bases from V and 1 base from J, the junction contained 3 bases not matched to a gene. This CDR3 is built from 15 residues. The CDR3 reads CASSWTGMNTGELFF. Here the CDR3 DNA reads TGTGCCAGCAGTTGGACAGGGATGAACACCGGGGAGCTGTTTTTT.

The rearrangement links TRBV19 to TRBJ2-5, with 7 positions matching TRBD1. The CDR3 has 13 residues. Per the germline V gene, CDR1 is LNHDA and CDR2 is SQIVND (reference sequence). The V gene end was trimmed by 4 bases and the J gene end by 5 bases; junction bases not matched to a gene: 4. CDR3: CASSNSGGETQYF. CDR3 nucleotides: TGTGCCAGTAGTAACTCAGGGGGTGAGACCCAGTACTTC.

This chain links TRBV19 with TRBJ1-2; possibly TRBD1 for D (5 bases). CDR1 and CDR2 from the germline V gene are LNHDA and SQIVND (reference sequence). CDR3 length: 15 amino acids. V lost 9 bases and J lost 2, with 19 bases in between. CDR3: CASTTGAGRNYGYTF. As DNA, the CDR3 is TGTGCCAGCACAACCGGGGCAGGGCGAAACTATGGCTACACCTTC.

The V and J genes are TRBV25-1 and TRBJ1-4; D is uncertain. Per germline, CDR1 MGHDK and CDR2 SYGVNS. Trimming left V 3 bases short and J 4 bases short, with 12 bases between. The CDR3 runs 15 residues. CDR3 amino acids: CASSDPAADNEKLFF. For the CDR3, the DNA is TGTGCCAGCAGTGACCCGGCGGCAGATAATGAAAAACTGTTTTTT.

The gene calls are TRBV7-6 and TRBJ2-3; D unresolved. V lost 5 bases and J 2 bases, leaving 8 bases between the germline ends. The germline gives CDR1 SGHVS, CDR2 FNYEAQ. The CDR3 loop spans 13 amino acids. The CDR3 DNA follows: TGTGCCAGCAGCACGTTTTCCACAGATACGCAGTATTTT. It specifies CASSTFSTDTQYF.

This clone was counted once. The chain employs TRBV5-4 and TRBJ2-5; D is perhaps TRBD2 (6 bases). There are 14 residues in the CDR3. Between the trimmed V and J ends, which lost 7 bases and 9 bases, there was a span of 22 bases. CDR1 is SGHNT, CDR2 YYREEE, per germline (reference sequence). CDR3 sequence (DNA): TGTGCCAGCTCCCCATCAGGCGGACTATTGCCCCAGTACTTC. Its protein is CASSPSGGLLPQYF.

The chain uses TRBV6-4 and TRBJ2-7; weak D call: TRBD1 (6 bases). There are 14 residues in the CDR3. CDR1 is MRHNA and CDR2 is SNTAGT in the germline V gene. The ends were cut back, 6 bases at V and 0 bases at J, with 12 bases in the middle. The CDR3 region is CASSRTESSYEQYF. The CDR3 coding sequence is TGTGCCAGCAGCCGGACAGAGAGCTCCTACGAGCAGTACTTC.